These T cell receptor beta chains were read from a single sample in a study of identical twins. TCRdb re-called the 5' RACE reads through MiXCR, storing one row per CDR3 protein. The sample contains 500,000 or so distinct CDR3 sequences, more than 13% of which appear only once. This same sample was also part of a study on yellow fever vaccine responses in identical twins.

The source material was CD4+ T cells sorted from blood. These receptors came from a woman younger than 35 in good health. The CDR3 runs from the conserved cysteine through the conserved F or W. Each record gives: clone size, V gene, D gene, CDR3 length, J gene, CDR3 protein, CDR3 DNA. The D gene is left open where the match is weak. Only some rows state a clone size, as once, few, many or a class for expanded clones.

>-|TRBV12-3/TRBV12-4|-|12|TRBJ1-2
CASRMDNYGYTF
TGTGCCAGCAGAATGGACAACTATGGCTACACCTTC
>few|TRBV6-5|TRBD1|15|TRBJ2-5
CASSYLETGGETQYF
TGTGCCAGCAGTTACCTCGAGACAGGGGGAGAGACCCAGTACTTC
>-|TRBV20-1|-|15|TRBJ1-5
CSASPSGGRNQPQHF
TGCAGTGCCAGCCCAAGTGGAGGACGAAATCAGCCCCAGCATTTT
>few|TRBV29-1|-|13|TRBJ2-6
CSVAGSGANVLTF
TGCAGCGTTGCAGGGTCTGGGGCCAACGTCCTGACTTTC
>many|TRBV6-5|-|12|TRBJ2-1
CASSYSGREQFF
TGTGCCAGCAGTTACTCAGGGCGTGAGCAGTTCTTC
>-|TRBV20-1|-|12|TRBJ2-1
CSAGRVDNEQFF
TGCAGTGCAGGGAGAGTCGACAATGAGCAGTTCTTC
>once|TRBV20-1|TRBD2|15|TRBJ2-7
CSARAGTSGNYEQYF
TGCAGTGCTAGAGCTGGGACTAGCGGGAACTACGAGCAGTACTTC
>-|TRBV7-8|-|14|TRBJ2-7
CASSLGGSVYEQYF
TGTGCCAGCAGCTTAGGAGGGAGTGTTTACGAGCAGTACTTC
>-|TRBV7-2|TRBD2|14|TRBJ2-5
CASSFKREGQTQYF
TGTGCCAGCAGCTTCAAGCGGGAGGGTCAGACCCAGTACTTC
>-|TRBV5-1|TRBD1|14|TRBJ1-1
CASSALVGTAEAFF
TGCGCCAGCAGCGCCCTCGTCGGGACAGCTGAAGCTTTCTTT
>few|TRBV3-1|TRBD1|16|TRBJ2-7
CASSQEGGQSSYEQYF
TGTGCCAGCAGCCAAGAAGGGGGACAGAGCTCCTACGAGCAGTACTTC
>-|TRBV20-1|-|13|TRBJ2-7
CSAWTPGPTEQYF
TGCAGTGCTTGGACTCCGGGCCCTACCGAGCAGTACTTC